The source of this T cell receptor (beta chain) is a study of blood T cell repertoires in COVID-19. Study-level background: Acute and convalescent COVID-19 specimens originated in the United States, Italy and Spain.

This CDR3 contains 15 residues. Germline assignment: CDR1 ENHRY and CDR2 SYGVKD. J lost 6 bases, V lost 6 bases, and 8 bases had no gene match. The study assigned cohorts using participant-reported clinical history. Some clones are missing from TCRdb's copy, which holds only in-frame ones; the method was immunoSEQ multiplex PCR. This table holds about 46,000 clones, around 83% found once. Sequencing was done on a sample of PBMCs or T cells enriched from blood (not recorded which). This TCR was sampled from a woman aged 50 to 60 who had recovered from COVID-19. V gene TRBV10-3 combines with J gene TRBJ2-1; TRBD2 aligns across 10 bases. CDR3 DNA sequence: TGTGCCATCAGATCCCCTAGCGGGAGTCGCAATGAGCAGTTCTTC. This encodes CAIRSPSGSRNEQFF.